This T cell receptor beta chain was identified in a study of shared clonotypes between healthy human individuals. Whole-study findings and limits: Compared with clonotypes that all four donors shared, non-shared clonotypes had lower generation probabilities.

The CDR3 spans 14 residues. Per the germline V gene, CDR1 is SEHNR and CDR2 is FQNEAQ (reference sequence). Losses at the gene ends were 3 bases for V and 5 bases for J; bases not matched to a gene: 6. Turning to this clone: The antigen is not known.

Generated by immunoSEQ multiplex PCR, the TCRdb table keeps only in-frame clones and is missing some. The table shows some 700,000 clones, with 90% occurring only once. Healthy HIV-negative adults without recent acute infections or vaccinations served as donors. Sequenced input: memory CD8+ T cells from PBMCs. Subset defined: CD45RO+ cells pooled with CCR7-negative TemRA cells. V and J are TRBV7-9 and TRBJ2-5; 7 bases map to TRBD1. The origin of this receptor is a man aged 18 to 29 in good health. Some clones in this sample may be carry-over from other donors' samples. The CDR3 sequence: CASSLRTGWETQYF. CDR3 nucleotides: TGTGCCAGCAGCTTGCGGACAGGTTGGGAGACCCAGTACTTC.